These 2 T cell receptor beta chains originate from one sample sequenced in a study of shared clonotypes between healthy human individuals. This table comes from immunoSEQ multiplex PCR, and its TCRdb copy is limited to in-frame clones, with some not included. The table records over a million clones, around 78% of them present only once. The sequenced material came from memory CD4+ T cells from PBMCs. The subset here: CD45RA-negative fraction. These receptors all stem from a man in his late teens or twenties in good health. Some clones in this sample may be carry-over from other donors' samples.

With respect to this clone: A much larger clone lies a single base off, so this may be a read error. This sample includes further DNA sequences coding for the same CDR3. V and J are TRBV7-9 and TRBJ2-5; 12 nucleotides agree with TRBD2. J was trimmed by 2 bases and V by 5 bases; bases with no gene match: 3. The length of the CDR3 is 15 residues. CDR1 is SEHNR, CDR2 FQNEAQ, per germline (reference sequence). The CDR3 nucleotides read TGTGCCAGCAGCCCTGGACTAGCGGGACAAGAGACCCAGTACTTC. Translated: CASSPGLAGQETQYF.

The chain recombines TRBV18 with TRBJ1-2; D is possibly TRBD1 (6 bases). The CDR3 runs 13 residues. Looked up from germline, CDR1 is KGHSH and CDR2 is LQKENI. V was shortened by 2 bases and J by 6 bases, with 10 bases between the two germline ends. The CDR3 DNA is TGTGCCAGCTCACCATCGGACAGAAATGGCTACACCTTC. Translating it yields CASSPSDRNGYTF.